This passage covers 17 T cell receptor beta chains from one sample sequenced in a study of T-cell memory formation after mild COVID-19 (dated by TCRdb to the early 2020s). Library construction relied on 5' RACE. The data were produced on an Illumina NovaSeq 6000. The public reads were reprocessed in TCRdb via fastp at Q25 and MiXCR, keeping in-frame beta chains. When rows share a CDR3 protein, they turn into one entry using the most common DNA and genes. In all, the sample holds about 560,000 distinct CDR3 sequences, and roughly 22% of those were seen once. The ten largest clonotypes hold 8.4% of the sample. Sequenced input: PBMCs or a T cell subset sorted from them (not recorded which). All receptors derive from an adult woman who had mild COVID-19 (a few samples of this study predate the infection). The sample titles of this study are shuffled in the database, so cell type and time point are left out; the donor was told from shared clones.

This rearrangement joins TRBV15 to TRBJ2-7, with D perhaps matching TRBD1 or TRBD2 (6 bases each). The CDR3 is made up of 22 amino acids. CDR1 is LNHNV and CDR2 is YYDKDF in the germline V gene (reference sequence). V shed 7 bases and J shed 3 bases, with 40 bases lying between them. The CDR3 loop is CATNLPRRSQQGGPKGLYEQYF. The CDR3 coding sequence is TGTGCCACCAATCTCCCCCGACGGTCCCAACAGGGAGGACCAAAGGGCCTCTACGAGCAGTACTTC.

In this sample, this clonotype turned up once. V gene TRBV18 combines with J gene TRBJ2-7, with 7 bases matching TRBD1. The CDR3 has 16 amino acids. Trimming at V came to 4 bases and at J to 0 bases, leaving 9 bases not matched to a gene. Looked up from germline, CDR1 is KGHSH and CDR2 is LQKENI. DNA of the CDR3: TGTGCCAGCTCACTCGGGACAGTGTCAAGCTCCTACGAGCAGTACTTC. It codes for CASSLGTVSSSYEQYF. Complete variable domain (other parts from reference TRBV18 and TRBJ2-7): NAGVMQNPRHLVRRRGQEARLRCSPMKGHSHVYWYRQLPEEGLKFMVYLQKENIIDESGMPKERFSAEFPKEGPSILRIQQVVRGDSAAYFCASSLGTVSSSYEQYFGPGTRLTVT.

This clonotype was counted a few times. A read error may produce the germline difference seen at one junction end. The chain uses TRBV5-4 and TRBJ2-4; TRBD1 might be the D (6 bases). The CDR3 covers 16 residues. Germline CDR1 is SGHNT and CDR2 is YYREEE (reference sequence). CDR3 DNA sequence: TGTGCCAGCAGTACGACTCCAGGGGTAGCCGAAAACATTCAGTACTTC. Encoded protein: CASSTTPGVAENIQYF. The variable domain in full, with the rest retrieved from reference TRBV5-4 and TRBJ2-4, is ETGVTQSPTHLIKTRGQQVTLRCSSQSGHNTVSWYQQALGQGPQFIFQYYREEENGRGNFPPRFSGLQFPNYSSELNVNALELDDSALYLCASSTTPGVAENIQYFGAGTRLSVL.

This clonotype was recorded a few times. This chain connects TRBV29-1 to TRBJ2-3; D may be TRBD1 or TRBD2 (6 bases each). Looked up from germline, CDR1 is SQVTM and CDR2 is ANQGSEA. This CDR3 has 14 residues. Trimming pared 2 bases from V and 2 bases from J, leaving 11 bases between. DNA for the CDR3: TGCAGCGTTGAACTCGCGGGACACACAGATACGCAGTATTTT. Its protein is CSVELAGHTDTQYF.

The sample holds a few counts of this clonotype. The J gene is TRBJ1-5, the V gene TRBV23-1; 9 positions match TRBD1. TRBV23-1 is known as an ORF, though its function is uncertain. Trimming cost V 6 bases and J 4 bases; bases outside gene matches: 7. The CDR3 runs 15 residues. DNA of the CDR3: TGCGCCAGCAGCCATGGACAGGGGCGGAATCAGCCCCAGCATTTT. Translating it yields CASSHGQGRNQPQHF.

This clonotype has just a few counts. V and J are TRBV7-9 and TRBJ1-6, with D tentatively TRBD1 (6 bases). The V end lost 4 bases, the J end lost 4 bases, and 14 bases lay between the germline ends. The CDR3 has 16 residues. Looked up from germline, CDR1 is SEHNR and CDR2 is FQNEAQ (reference sequence). CDR3 DNA sequence: TGTGCCAGCAGCTCTTCAGGGGCGCGATATAATTCACCCCTCCACTTT. Amino acid sequence: CASSSSGARYNSPLHF.

This chain joins TRBV27 and TRBJ2-7; 12 bases agree with TRBD2. The V and J ends lost 4 bases and 2 bases, in that order; junction bases with no gene match: 15. The germline V gene encodes CDR1 MNHEY and CDR2 SMNVEV (reference sequence). The CDR3 sequence is 19 residues long. For the CDR3, the DNA is TGTGCCAGCAGTTCCACCGGGACTAGCGGGCTTAGTGGCCCCTACGAGCAGTACTTC. The encoded protein is CASSSTGTSGLSGPYEQYF.

This clonotype was picked up a small number of times. The V gene is TRBV20-1, the J gene TRBJ2-3; TRBD2 might be the D (6 bases). Germline-derived CDR1 and CDR2 are DFQATT and SNEGSKA (reference sequence). V lost 5 bases and J lost 7, with 19 bases in between. This CDR3 spans 14 amino acids. CDR3 in amino acids: CSACRTMGGNTQYF. The DNA of the CDR3 is TGCAGTGCTTGTAGGACAATGGGGGGAAATACGCAGTATTTT.

This chain joins TRBV7-9 and TRBJ2-1; 8 bases fit TRBD2. CDR1 is SEHNR, CDR2 FQNEAQ, per germline (reference sequence). This CDR3 contains 16 residues. The V segment lost 3 bases and the J segment 7 bases; nucleotides outside the gene matches: 11. CDR3 sequence (DNA): TGTGCCAGCAGCTTTGCGGGAGGAGAGCAAAGGAATGAGCAGTTCTTC. Translating gives CASSFAGGEQRNEQFF.

The chain links TRBV7-9 to TRBJ1-4; no reliable D call. CDR1 is SEHNR and CDR2 is FQNEAQ in the germline V gene (reference sequence). The V end was cut by 8 bases, the J end by 5 bases, with 6 bases between. The CDR3 runs to 11 residues. The CDR3: CASQHNEKLFF. CDR3 nucleotides: TGTGCCAGCCAGCACAATGAAAAACTGTTTTTT.

This clonotype came up a few times. The V gene is TRBV6-6, the J gene TRBJ2-2; D gene ambiguous. Trimming took off 6 bases at V and 1 base at J, with 9 bases between the two ends. The CDR3 sequence is 14 residues long. Germline V gene lookup returns CDR1 MNHNY and CDR2 SVGAGI (reference sequence). The CDR3 DNA reads as TGTGCCAGCAGGCTAAGCGAGAACACCGGGGAGCTGTTTTTT. Amino acids: CASRLSENTGELFF.

The V and J genes are TRBV4-2 and TRBJ1-2; unclear D gene. Trimming cost V 1 base and J 4 bases, with 10 bases left between them. Per the germline V gene, CDR1 is LGHNA and CDR2 is YNFKEQ. CDR3 length equals 14 residues. This CDR3 reads CASSQGYQPYGYTF. CDR3 in DNA: TGTGCCAGCAGCCAAGGGTACCAGCCCTATGGCTACACCTTC.

V is TRBV14 and J is TRBJ2-3, with 8 bases that match TRBD1. Losses at the gene ends were 3 bases for V and 2 bases for J; bases not matched to a gene: 4. The CDR3 spans 15 residues. Germline V gene sequence: CDR1 SGHDN, CDR2 FVKESK. As DNA, the CDR3 is TGTGCCAGCAGCCATCCGGGACAGGTCACAGATACGCAGTATTTT. This gives the protein CASSHPGQVTDTQYF.

This clonotype came up a few times. This chain connects TRBV9 to TRBJ2-1, with 8 bases matching TRBD2. This CDR3 comprises 15 residues. From germline, CDR1 is SGDLS and CDR2 YYNGEE. Losses at the gene ends were 4 bases for V and 4 bases for J; bases not matched to a gene: 7. The CDR3 here is CASSKREKSYNEQFF. The CDR3 DNA is TGTGCCAGCAGCAAGCGGGAGAAATCGTACAATGAGCAGTTCTTC.

This clonotype has just a few counts. The chain couples TRBV10-3 to TRBJ2-7; 7 bases fit TRBD2. The CDR3 contains 16 residues. Germline assignment: CDR1 ENHRY and CDR2 SYGVKD. Trimming cost V 3 bases and J 2 bases; bases outside gene matches: 10. The CDR3, as DNA: TGTGCCATCAGTGAAACCCGGTCCGGGGGGACCTACGAGCAGTACTTC. Its protein product is CAISETRSGGTYEQYF.

This clonotype was observed a handful of times. This chain uses TRBV27 with TRBJ2-5; 8 bases match TRBD2. This CDR3 contains 13 residues. J lost 6 bases, V lost 10 bases, and 10 bases had no gene match. Germline V gene lookup returns CDR1 MNHEY and CDR2 SMNVEV (reference sequence). The CDR3 DNA reads TGTGCCACCTCCCGGGAGGGCCAGAAGACCCAGTACTTC. It translates to CATSREGQKTQYF.

This clonotype has more than one count but fewer than ten. The V call is TRBV24-1, the J call TRBJ2-5; TRBD1 matches 10 bases. V was pared by 4 bases and J by 3 bases, with 10 bases of the junction left unmatched. From germline, CDR1 is KGHDR and CDR2 SFDVKD. There are 17 residues in the CDR3. This CDR3 reads CATSDRRTDRGEETQYF. CDR3 nucleotide sequence: TGTGCCACCAGTGACCGCCGAACGGACAGGGGGGAAGAGACCCAGTACTTC.